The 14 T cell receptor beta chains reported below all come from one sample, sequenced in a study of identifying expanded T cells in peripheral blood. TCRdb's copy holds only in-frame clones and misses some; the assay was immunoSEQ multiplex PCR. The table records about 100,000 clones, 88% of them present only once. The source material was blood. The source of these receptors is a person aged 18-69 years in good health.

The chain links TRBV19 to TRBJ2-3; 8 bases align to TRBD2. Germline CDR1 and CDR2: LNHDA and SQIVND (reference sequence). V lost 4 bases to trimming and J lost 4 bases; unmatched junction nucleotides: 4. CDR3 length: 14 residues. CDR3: CASSTLGGADTQYF. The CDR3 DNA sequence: TGTGCCAGTAGTACCCTCGGGGGGGCAGATACGCAGTATTTT.

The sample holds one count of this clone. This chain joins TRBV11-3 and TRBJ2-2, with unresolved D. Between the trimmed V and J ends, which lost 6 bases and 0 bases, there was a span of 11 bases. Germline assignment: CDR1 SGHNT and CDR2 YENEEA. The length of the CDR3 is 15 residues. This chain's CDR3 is CASRVKASNTGELFF. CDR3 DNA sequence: TGTGCCAGCAGGGTTAAAGCCTCGAACACCGGGGAGCTGTTTTTT.

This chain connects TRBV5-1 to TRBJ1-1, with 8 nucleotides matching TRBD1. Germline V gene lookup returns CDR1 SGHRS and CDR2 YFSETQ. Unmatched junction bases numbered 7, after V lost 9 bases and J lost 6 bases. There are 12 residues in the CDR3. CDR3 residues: CATTAGGPEAFF. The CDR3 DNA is TGCGCCACCACCGCAGGGGGCCCTGAAGCTTTCTTT.

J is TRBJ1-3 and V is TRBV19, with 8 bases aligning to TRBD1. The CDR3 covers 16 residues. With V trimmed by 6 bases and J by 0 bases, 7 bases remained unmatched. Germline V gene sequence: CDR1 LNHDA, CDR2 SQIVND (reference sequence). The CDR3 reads CASSLDRVNSGNTIYF. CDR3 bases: TGTGCCAGTAGCTTGGACAGGGTGAACTCTGGAAACACCATATATTTT.

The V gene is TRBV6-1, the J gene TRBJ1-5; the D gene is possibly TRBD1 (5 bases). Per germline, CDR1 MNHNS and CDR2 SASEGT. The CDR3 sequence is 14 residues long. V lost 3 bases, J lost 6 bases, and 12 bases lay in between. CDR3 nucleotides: TGTGCCAGCAGTGAGGGGCAGGTGGCTCAGCCCCAGCATTTT. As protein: CASSEGQVAQPQHF.

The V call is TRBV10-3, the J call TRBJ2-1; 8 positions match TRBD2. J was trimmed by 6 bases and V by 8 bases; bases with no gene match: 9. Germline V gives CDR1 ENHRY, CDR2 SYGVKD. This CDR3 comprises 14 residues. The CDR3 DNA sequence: TGTGCCATCCCGGCGTCCAGCGGGAGCAATGAGCAGTTCTTC. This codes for CAIPASSGSNEQFF.

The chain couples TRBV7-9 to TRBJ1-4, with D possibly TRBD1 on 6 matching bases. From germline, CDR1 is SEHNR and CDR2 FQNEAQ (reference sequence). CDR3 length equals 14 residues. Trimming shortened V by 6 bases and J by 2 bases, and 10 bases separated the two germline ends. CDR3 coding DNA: TGTGCCAGCAGGCAACAGGGCACTAATGAAAAACTGTTTTTT. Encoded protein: CASRQQGTNEKLFF.

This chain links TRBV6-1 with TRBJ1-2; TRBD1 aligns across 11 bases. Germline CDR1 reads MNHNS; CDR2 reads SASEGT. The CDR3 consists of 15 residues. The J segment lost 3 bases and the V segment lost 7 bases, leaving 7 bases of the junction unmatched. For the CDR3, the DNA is TGTGCCAGCACCCTAAGGGACAGGGGGGACTATGGCTACACCTTC. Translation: CASTLRDRGDYGYTF.

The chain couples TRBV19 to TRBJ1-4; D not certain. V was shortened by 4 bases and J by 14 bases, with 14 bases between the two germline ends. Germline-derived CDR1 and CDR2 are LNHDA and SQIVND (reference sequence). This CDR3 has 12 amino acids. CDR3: CASSTANGLLFF. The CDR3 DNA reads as TGTGCCAGTAGTACCGCCAACGGGCTTCTGTTTTTT.

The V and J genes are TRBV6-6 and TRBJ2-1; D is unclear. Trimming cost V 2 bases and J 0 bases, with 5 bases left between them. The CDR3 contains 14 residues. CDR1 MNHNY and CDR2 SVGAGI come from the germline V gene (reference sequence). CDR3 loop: CASSYVLSYNEQFF. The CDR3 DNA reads TGTGCCAGCAGTTACGTCCTCTCCTACAATGAGCAGTTCTTC.

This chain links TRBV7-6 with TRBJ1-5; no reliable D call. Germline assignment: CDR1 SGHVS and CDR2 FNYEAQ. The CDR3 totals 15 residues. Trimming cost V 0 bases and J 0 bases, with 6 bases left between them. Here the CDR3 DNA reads TGTGCCAGCAGCTTAGCGAAGGGTAGCAATCAGCCCCAGCATTTT. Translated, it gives CASSLAKGSNQPQHF.

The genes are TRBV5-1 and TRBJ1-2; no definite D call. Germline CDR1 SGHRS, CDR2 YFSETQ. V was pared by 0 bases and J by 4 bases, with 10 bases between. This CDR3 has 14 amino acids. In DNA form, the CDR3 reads TGCGCCAGCAGCTTGGCCGGGGAGCCCTATGGCTACACCTTC. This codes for CASSLAGEPYGYTF.

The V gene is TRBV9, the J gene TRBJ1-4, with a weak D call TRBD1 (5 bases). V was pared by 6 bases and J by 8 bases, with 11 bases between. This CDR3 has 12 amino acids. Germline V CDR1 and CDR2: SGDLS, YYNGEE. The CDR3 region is CASNDGGEKLFF. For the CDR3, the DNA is TGTGCCAGCAACGACGGGGGGGAAAAACTGTTTTTT.

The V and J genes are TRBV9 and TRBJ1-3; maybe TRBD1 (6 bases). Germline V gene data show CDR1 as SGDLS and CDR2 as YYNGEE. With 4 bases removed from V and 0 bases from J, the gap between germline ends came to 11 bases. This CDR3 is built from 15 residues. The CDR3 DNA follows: TGTGCCAGCAGCCCTAGGACAGTCTCTGGAAACACCATATATTTT. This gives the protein CASSPRTVSGNTIYF.